Shown below are 31 T cell receptor beta chains from a single sample sequenced in a study of Ad26.COV2.S vaccination and SARS-CoV-2 variants. This table comes from immunoSEQ multiplex PCR, and its TCRdb copy is limited to in-frame clones, with some not included. The sample includes about 400,000 clones, roughly 90% of them seen just once. Stated treatment: about 20 received Ad26.COV2.S at low or high dose, single or two shots; about 5 received placebo; per-sample allocation not given. Material that was analyzed had been drawn on day 63 after the first vaccine or placebo injection. The sequences come from peripheral blood, collected in a trial of Ad26.COV2.S vaccine versus placebo. The source is a person aged 18-65 years who received the Ad26.COV2.S COVID-19 vaccine or a placebo.

The chain combines TRBV5-1 with TRBJ2-5; D not resolved. V was shortened by 1 base and J by 5 bases, with 18 bases between the two germline ends. In germline, CDR1 is SGHRS, CDR2 YFSETQ. The CDR3 has 16 residues. This CDR3 is CASSLRADGRMETQYF. CDR3 nucleotide sequence: TGCGCCAGCAGCTTGAGGGCGGATGGGCGGATGGAGACCCAGTACTTC.

CDR3 sequence: CASSYSRDSYGYTF. The CDR3 coding sequence is TGTGCCAGCAGTTACAGCAGGGACAGTTATGGCTACACCTTC. The J gene is TRBJ1-2, the V gene TRBV6-6; 7 positions match TRBD1. Looked up from germline, CDR1 is MNHNY and CDR2 is SVGAGI (reference sequence). CDR3 length: 14 amino acids. V was pared by 2 bases and J by 5 bases, with 5 bases of the junction left unmatched.

The chain is built from TRBV4-1 and TRBJ1-6; 9 bases map to TRBD1. V was pared by 3 bases and J by 7 bases, with 10 bases of the junction left unmatched. The length of the CDR3 is 17 residues. CDR1 and CDR2 from the germline V gene are MGHRA and YSYEKL. The CDR3 coding sequence is TGCGCCAGCAGCCATATCCCGGGACAGGGTCGAAATTCACCCCTCCACTTT. Protein: CASSHIPGQGRNSPLHF.

The chain has TRBV27 and TRBJ2-1, with a weak D call TRBD2 (5 bases). The germline V gene has CDR1 MNHEY and CDR2 SMNVEV (reference sequence). V was clipped by 2 bases and J by 4 bases, with 15 bases between them. The CDR3 loop spans 16 amino acids. The CDR3 loop reads CASSLSPGLGYNEQFF. CDR3 nucleotide sequence: TGTGCCAGCAGTTTAAGCCCCGGACTGGGTTACAATGAGCAGTTCTTC.

This sequence joins TRBV19 and TRBJ2-7; D is unclear. The ends were cut back, 4 bases at V and 1 base at J, with 8 bases in the middle. Germline CDR1 LNHDA, CDR2 SQIVND (reference sequence). This CDR3 region has 13 residues. CDR3 sequence reads: CASSNGESYEQYF. For the CDR3, the DNA is TGTGCCAGTAGTAACGGAGAGTCCTACGAGCAGTACTTC.

The CDR3 reads CASSQERARGHTDTQYF. The CDR3 DNA follows: TGTGCCAGCAGCCAAGAGAGGGCTAGGGGGCATACAGATACGCAGTATTTT. This chain connects TRBV3-1 (or the pseudogene TRBV3-2) to TRBJ2-3; TRBD1 aligns across 7 bases. The CDR3 is 17 amino acids. Germline values: CDR1 LGHDT, CDR2 YNNKEL (reference sequence). Trimming cost V 0 bases and J 3 bases; bases outside gene matches: 9.

This clone was observed once. The chain recombines TRBV7-8 with TRBJ2-1, with D unclear. Per germline, CDR1 SGHVS and CDR2 FQNEAQ. Trimming pared 2 bases from V and 5 bases from J, leaving 7 bases between. CDR3 length: 13 amino acids. CDR3 in DNA: TGTGCCAGCAGCTTAAGTCGGAACAATGAGCAGTTCTTC. Encoded protein: CASSLSRNNEQFF.

This chain joins TRBV27 and TRBJ2-5; D ambiguous. The CDR3 has 15 amino acids. V was shortened by 5 bases and J by 1 base, with 14 bases between the two germline ends. The V gene's germline CDR1 is MNHEY and CDR2 SMNVEV (reference sequence). The CDR3 reads CASSNSRGSQETQYF. The CDR3 nucleotides read TGTGCCAGCAGTAACTCAAGAGGATCCCAAGAGACCCAGTACTTC.

This clone was seen a few times. The chain has TRBV6-5 and TRBJ2-6; possible D gene TRBD2, 6 bases. Between the trimmed V and J ends, which lost 7 bases and 0 bases, there was a span of 10 bases. There are 15 residues in the CDR3. The germline V gene has CDR1 MNHEY and CDR2 SVGAGI. CDR3 loop: CASTPGGSGANVLTF. CDR3 DNA sequence: TGTGCCAGCACCCCCGGGGGCTCTGGGGCCAACGTCCTGACTTTC.

This rearrangement joins TRBV4-1 to TRBJ1-2; D uncertain. Germline V gives CDR1 MGHRA, CDR2 YSYEKL. This CDR3 region has 14 residues. Trimming removed 0 bases from V and 0 bases from J, with 5 bases in between. CDR3: CASSQDPANYGYTF. Here the CDR3 DNA reads TGCGCCAGCAGCCAAGACCCAGCTAACTATGGCTACACCTTC.

The CDR3 is CASSFLAGGSYEQYF. In nucleotides, the CDR3 is TGTGCCAGCAGCTTCCTAGCGGGGGGCTCCTACGAGCAGTACTTC. The chain couples TRBV7-2 to TRBJ2-7, with 11 bases matching TRBD2. V lost 3 bases, J lost 0 bases, and 1 base stayed unmatched. Per germline, CDR1 SGHTA and CDR2 FQGNSA. CDR3 length: 15 amino acids.

The chain is built from TRBV30 and TRBJ2-2, with TRBD1 as a possible D gene (5 bases). The V and J ends lost 1 base and 9 bases respectively, with 9 bases between them. Germline V lookup: CDR1 GTSNPN, CDR2 SVGIG (reference sequence). The CDR3 spans 12 residues. CDR3 sequence reads: CAWSGGGRELFF. The CDR3 coding sequence is TGTGCCTGGAGTGGGGGCGGTAGGGAGCTGTTTTTT.

V usage is TRBV30 and J usage is TRBJ1-3; D unclear. Germline CDR1 reads GTSNPN; CDR2 reads SVGIG (reference sequence). This CDR3 comprises 15 residues. With 4 bases removed from V and 0 bases from J, the gap between germline ends came to 13 bases. This chain's CDR3 is CAWNENRHSGNTIYF. The CDR3 nucleotides are TGTGCCTGGAACGAGAATAGGCACTCTGGAAACACCATATATTTT.

The chain recombines TRBV9 with TRBJ1-1; D is perhaps TRBD1 (5 bases). Germline assignment: CDR1 SGDLS and CDR2 YYNGEE. V gave up 3 bases and J gave up 4 bases, with 16 bases separating them. This CDR3 has 15 amino acids. The CDR3 bases are TGTGCCAGCAGCGCCGGGACGGGGTCCGGCACTGAAGCTTTCTTT. As protein: CASSAGTGSGTEAFF.

The chain combines TRBV5-6 with TRBJ2-7; D perhaps matches TRBD1 (7 bases). The CDR3 runs 17 residues. V lost 7 bases, J lost 6 bases, and 29 bases lay in between. Germline V CDR1 and CDR2: SGHDT, YYEEEE. For the CDR3, the DNA is TGTGCCAGCTTCAGAAACGCGGGACAGAGCCTAGGGGGCGAGCAGTACTTC. Protein: CASFRNAGQSLGGEQYF.

CDR3 coding DNA: TGTGCCAGCAGCTTAGGTAGGGGGAGTGAAAAACTGTTTTTT. It is translated as CASSLGRGSEKLFF. The chain couples TRBV11-2 to TRBJ1-4; D may be TRBD1 (6 bases). The CDR3 extends over 14 amino acids. V lost 1 base to trimming and J lost 7 bases, with 10 bases between them. From germline, CDR1 is SGHAT and CDR2 FQNNGV.

The chain carries TRBV28 and TRBJ2-1; 8 positions agree with TRBD2. The CDR3 loop spans 14 amino acids. Germline CDR1 reads MDHEN; CDR2 reads SYDVKM. With 3 bases clipped from V and 6 bases from J, the junction kept 4 bases outside the gene matches. The CDR3 nucleotides are TGTGCCAGCAGTTTCCGGGGGGGGCTCAATGAGCAGTTCTTC. Its translation is CASSFRGGLNEQFF.

This clone showed up just once. This rearrangement joins TRBV3-1 (or the pseudogene TRBV3-2) to TRBJ1-2, with 10 bases lining up with TRBD1. Trimming cost V 1 base and J 1 base; bases outside gene matches: 9. Germline V gene data show CDR1 as LGHDT and CDR2 as YNNKEL (reference sequence). The CDR3 sequence is 18 residues long. CDR3 coding DNA: TGTGCCAGCAGCCAAGGCTTCCCCGGGGACAGGGGTAACTATGGCTACACCTTC. This sequence encodes CASSQGFPGDRGNYGYTF.

The genes are TRBV7-2 and TRBJ2-5; D perhaps matches TRBD1 (6 bases). V was pared by 1 base and J by 5 bases, with 14 bases between. CDR1 SGHTA and CDR2 FQGNSA come from the germline V gene. This CDR3 region has 15 residues. Here the CDR3 reads CASSLVTGGSETQYF. The CDR3 nucleotides read TGTGCCAGCAGCTTAGTGACAGGAGGTAGTGAGACCCAGTACTTC.

A few counts support this clone. In nucleotides, the CDR3 is TGTGCCAGCACTCAAACAGAAAACACTGAAGCTTTCTTT. Its translation: CASTQTENTEAFF. The chain has TRBV6-5 and TRBJ1-1, with D uncertain. The CDR3 is 13 amino acids. V dropped 7 bases and J dropped 2 bases, with 11 bases sitting between them. Per germline, CDR1 MNHEY and CDR2 SVGAGI.

The chain combines TRBV5-6 with TRBJ1-4; TRBD1 is a possible D gene (6 bases). This CDR3 spans 18 amino acids. Germline CDR1 reads SGHDT; CDR2 reads YYEEEE. Between the trimmed V and J ends, which lost 6 bases and 0 bases, there was a span of 21 bases. The CDR3 loop reads CASTHRVGLYATNEKLFF. As DNA, the CDR3 is TGTGCCAGCACCCACAGGGTTGGCCTCTACGCAACTAATGAAAAACTGTTTTTT. Full variable domain (missing parts from reference TRBV5-6 and TRBJ1-4): DAGVTQSPTHLIKTRGQQVTLRCSPKSGHDTVSWYQQALGQGPQFIFQYYEEEERQRGNFPDRFSGHQFPNYSSELNVNALLLGDSALYLCASTHRVGLYATNEKLFFGSGTQLSVL.

The chain carries TRBV30 and TRBJ2-7; D is undetermined. The CDR3 loop spans 13 amino acids. CDR1 and CDR2 from the germline V gene are GTSNPN and SVGIG (reference sequence). V lost 3 bases to trimming and J lost 4 bases, with 13 bases between them. The CDR3 coding sequence is TGTGCCTGGAGCATCAAGACCGTTTACGAGCAGTACTTC. Encoded protein: CAWSIKTVYEQYF.

This chain connects TRBV13 to TRBJ1-2; 11 positions agree with TRBD1. Germline V gene data show CDR1 as PRHDT and CDR2 as FYEKMQ (reference sequence). The CDR3 covers 17 residues. After removal of 5 bases from V and 1 base from J, the junction contained 9 bases not matched to a gene. The CDR3 loop reads CASSPRDRGMVNYGYTF. The CDR3 DNA reads TGTGCCAGCAGCCCCCGGGACAGGGGGATGGTTAACTATGGCTACACCTTC.

V is TRBV28 and J is TRBJ2-4, with D possibly TRBD2 on 5 matching bases. Trimming pared 4 bases from V and 16 bases from J, leaving 17 bases between. This CDR3 has 12 residues. From germline, CDR1 is MDHEN and CDR2 SYDVKM. Here the CDR3 DNA reads TGTGCCAGCAGTTCCACGGCGGACTTCCCTTACTTC. Protein product: CASSSTADFPYF. Using reference TRBV28 and TRBJ2-4 for the parts outside the CDR3, the full variable domain is DVKVTQSSRYLVKRTGEKVFLECVQDMDHENMFWYRQDPGLGLRLIYFSYDVKMKEKGDIPEGYSVSREKKERFSLILESASTNQTSMYLCASSSTADFPYFGAGTRLSVL.

The V gene is TRBV3-1 (or the pseudogene TRBV3-2), the J gene TRBJ2-3; 7 bases are a match to TRBD2. Germline-derived CDR1 and CDR2 are LGHDT and YNNKEL (reference sequence). The trim removed 4 bases at V and 1 base at J, leaving 8 bases unmatched. This CDR3 is 16 amino acids long. DNA of the CDR3: TGTGCCAGCAGCCCCTCTGCGGCGGGGGGCACAGATACGCAGTATTTT. Encoded protein: CASSPSAAGGTDTQYF.

This chain joins TRBV6-1 and TRBJ1-2; possibly TRBD1 for D (6 bases). CDR1 and CDR2 from the germline V gene are MNHNS and SASEGT. The CDR3 has 15 residues. The ends were cut back, 0 bases at V and 5 bases at J, with 13 bases in the middle. The CDR3 bases are TGTGCCAGCAGTGAAGCAGTGGGGGCTCAGTATGGCTACACCTTC. Its translation: CASSEAVGAQYGYTF.

J is TRBJ1-2 and V is TRBV30; D unresolved. Trimming removed 2 bases at V and 5 bases at J, with 9 bases between. The germline V gene encodes CDR1 GTSNPN and CDR2 SVGIG (reference sequence). This CDR3 has 12 amino acids. CDR3 DNA: TGTGCCTGGAGTAGAGGAGGTTATGGCTACACCTTC. It yields the protein CAWSRGGYGYTF.

This chain links TRBV4-1 with TRBJ1-1; D may be TRBD1 (5 bases). V shed 4 bases and J shed 0 bases, with 9 bases lying between them. CDR3 length equals 14 residues. Germline CDR1 and CDR2: MGHRA and YSYEKL. CDR3 DNA: TGCGCCAGCAGCCGGGGACCTCTGAACACTGAAGCTTTCTTT. This encodes CASSRGPLNTEAFF.

This clone was counted once. This chain links TRBV5-6 with TRBJ2-2, with D possibly TRBD2 on 5 matching bases. With 1 base removed from V and 8 bases from J, the gap between germline ends came to 24 bases. The germline V gene encodes CDR1 SGHDT and CDR2 YYEEEE. CDR3 length: 18 residues. CDR3 loop: CASSLFVPGRNLAGELFF. The CDR3 region has the DNA TGTGCCAGCAGCTTGTTCGTACCAGGACGAAATCTAGCTGGGGAGCTGTTTTTT.

The J gene is TRBJ2-7, the V gene TRBV30; 9 bases match TRBD2. V gave up 0 bases and J gave up 5 bases; unmatched junction bases: 11. The CDR3 consists of 16 residues. CDR1 GTSNPN and CDR2 SVGIG come from the germline V gene (reference sequence). The CDR3 reads CAWSVRSLAGFHEQYF. CDR3 coding DNA: TGTGCCTGGAGTGTGAGATCCCTAGCGGGGTTCCACGAGCAGTACTTC.

V usage is TRBV10-3 and J usage is TRBJ2-3; 9 bases fit TRBD1. From germline, CDR1 is ENHRY and CDR2 SYGVKD. CDR3 length: 15 amino acids. V lost 6 bases to trimming and J lost 4 bases; unmatched junction nucleotides: 8. In DNA, the CDR3 is TGTGCCATCAGCGCCTTGGGACAGGGTGCAGATACGCAGTATTTT. Amino acids: CAISALGQGADTQYF.